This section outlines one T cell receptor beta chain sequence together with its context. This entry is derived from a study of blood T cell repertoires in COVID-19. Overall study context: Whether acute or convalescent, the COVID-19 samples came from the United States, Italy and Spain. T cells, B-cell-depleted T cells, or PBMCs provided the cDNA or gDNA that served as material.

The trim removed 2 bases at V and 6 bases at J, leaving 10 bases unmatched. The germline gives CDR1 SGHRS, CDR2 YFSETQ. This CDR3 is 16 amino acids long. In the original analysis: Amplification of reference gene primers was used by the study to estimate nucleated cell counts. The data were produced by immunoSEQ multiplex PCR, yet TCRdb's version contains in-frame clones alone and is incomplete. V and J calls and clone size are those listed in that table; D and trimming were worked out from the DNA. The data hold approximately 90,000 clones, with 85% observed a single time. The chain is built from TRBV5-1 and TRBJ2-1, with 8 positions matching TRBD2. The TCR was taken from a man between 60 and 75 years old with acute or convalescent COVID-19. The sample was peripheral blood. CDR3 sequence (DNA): TGCGCCAGCAGCTTACCTACTAGCGGTGTGGGCAATGAGCAGTTCTTC. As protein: CASSLPTSGVGNEQFF.